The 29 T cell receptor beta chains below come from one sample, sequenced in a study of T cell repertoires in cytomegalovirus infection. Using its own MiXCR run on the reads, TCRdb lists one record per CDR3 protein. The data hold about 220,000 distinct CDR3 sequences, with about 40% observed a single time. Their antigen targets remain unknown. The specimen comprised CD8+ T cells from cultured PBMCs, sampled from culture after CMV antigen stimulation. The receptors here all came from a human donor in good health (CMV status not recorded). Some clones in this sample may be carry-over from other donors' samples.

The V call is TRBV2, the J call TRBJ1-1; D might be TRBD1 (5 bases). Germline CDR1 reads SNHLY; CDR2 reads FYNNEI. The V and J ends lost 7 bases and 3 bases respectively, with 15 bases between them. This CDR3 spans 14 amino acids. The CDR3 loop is CASKGPPGDTEAFF. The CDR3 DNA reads TGTGCCAGCAAGGGGCCCCCGGGGGACACTGAAGCTTTCTTT.

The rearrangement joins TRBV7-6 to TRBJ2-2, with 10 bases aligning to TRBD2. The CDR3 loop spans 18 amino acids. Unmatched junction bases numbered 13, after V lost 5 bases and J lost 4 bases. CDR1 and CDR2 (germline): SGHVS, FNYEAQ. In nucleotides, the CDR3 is TGTGCCAGCAGCCCGACGCCTAGCGGGAGACCCGTCACCGGGGAGCTGTTTTTT. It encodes CASSPTPSGRPVTGELFF.

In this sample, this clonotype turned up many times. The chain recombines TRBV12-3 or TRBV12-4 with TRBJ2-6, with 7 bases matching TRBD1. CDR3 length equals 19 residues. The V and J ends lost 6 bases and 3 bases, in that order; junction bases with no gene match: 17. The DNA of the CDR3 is TGTGCCAGCAGACACCTCGCCCTCACAGGGGCGAGTGGGGCCAACGTCCTGACTTTC. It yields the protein CASRHLALTGASGANVLTF.

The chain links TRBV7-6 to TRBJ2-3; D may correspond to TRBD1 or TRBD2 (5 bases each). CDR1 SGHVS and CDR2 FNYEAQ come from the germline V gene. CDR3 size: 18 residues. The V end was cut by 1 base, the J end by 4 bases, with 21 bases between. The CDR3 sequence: CASSLVVGAVPLADTQYF. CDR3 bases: TGTGCCAGCAGCTTAGTGGTCGGGGCGGTCCCTCTCGCAGATACGCAGTATTTT. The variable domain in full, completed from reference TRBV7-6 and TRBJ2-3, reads GAGVSQSPRYKVTKRGQDVALRCDPISGHVSLYWYRQALGQGPEFLTYFNYEAQQDKSGLPNDRFSAERPEGSISTLTIQRTEQRDSAMYRCASSLVVGAVPLADTQYFGPGTRLTVL.

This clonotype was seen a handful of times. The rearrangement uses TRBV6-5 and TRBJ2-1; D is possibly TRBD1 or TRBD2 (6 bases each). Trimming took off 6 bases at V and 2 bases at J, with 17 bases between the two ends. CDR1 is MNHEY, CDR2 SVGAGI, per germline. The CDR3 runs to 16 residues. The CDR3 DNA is TGTGCCAGCAGCGATCCGGAGGAGGGGGCCTACAATGAGCAGTTCTTC. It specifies CASSDPEEGAYNEQFF.

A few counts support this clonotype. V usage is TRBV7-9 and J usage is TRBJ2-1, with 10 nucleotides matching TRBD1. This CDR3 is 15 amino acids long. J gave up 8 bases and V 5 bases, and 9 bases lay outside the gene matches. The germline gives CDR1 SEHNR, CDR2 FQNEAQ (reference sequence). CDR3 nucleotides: TGTGCCAGCAGCACGGGGACAGGGGCAGCGGATGAGCAGTTCTTC. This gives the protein CASSTGTGAADEQFF.

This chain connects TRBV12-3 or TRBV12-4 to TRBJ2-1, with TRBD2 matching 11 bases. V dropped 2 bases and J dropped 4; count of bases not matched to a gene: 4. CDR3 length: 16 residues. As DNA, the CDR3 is TGTGCCAGCAGTTTAAAACTAGCGGGGGCATACAATGAGCAGTTCTTC. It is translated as CASSLKLAGAYNEQFF.

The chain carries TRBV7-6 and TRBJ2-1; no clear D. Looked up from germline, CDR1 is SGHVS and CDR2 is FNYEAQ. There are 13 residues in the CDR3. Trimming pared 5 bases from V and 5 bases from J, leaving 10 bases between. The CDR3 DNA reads TGTGCCAGCAGCCCGCCGATTGACAATGAGCAGTTCTTC. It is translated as CASSPPIDNEQFF.

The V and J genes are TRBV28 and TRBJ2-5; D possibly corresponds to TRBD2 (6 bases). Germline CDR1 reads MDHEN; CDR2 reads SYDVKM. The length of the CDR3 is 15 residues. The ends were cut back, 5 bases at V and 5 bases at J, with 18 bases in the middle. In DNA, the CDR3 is TGTGCCAGCAGTCCCCTGAGGAGGGGCGGGGAGACCCAGTACTTC. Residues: CASSPLRRGGETQYF.

Here the CDR3 DNA reads TGTGCCAGCGGCGGGAGGACCGGGGAGCTGTTTTTT. Encoded protein: CASGGRTGELFF. The V gene is TRBV27, the J gene TRBJ2-2; TRBD2 matches 8 bases. There are 12 residues in the CDR3. The V and J ends lost 8 bases and 5 bases, in that order; junction bases with no gene match: 1. Germline lookup yields CDR1 MNHEY and CDR2 SMNVEV (reference sequence).

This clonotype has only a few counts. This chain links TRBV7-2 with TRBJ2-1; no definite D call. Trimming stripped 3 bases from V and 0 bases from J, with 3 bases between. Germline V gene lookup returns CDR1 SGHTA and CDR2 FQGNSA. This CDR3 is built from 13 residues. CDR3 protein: CASSFNSYNEQFF. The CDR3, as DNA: TGTGCCAGCAGCTTCAACTCCTACAATGAGCAGTTCTTC.

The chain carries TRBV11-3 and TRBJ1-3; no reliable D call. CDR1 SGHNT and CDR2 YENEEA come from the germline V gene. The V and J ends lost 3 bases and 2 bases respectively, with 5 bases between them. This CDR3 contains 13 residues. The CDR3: CASSFGPGNTIYF. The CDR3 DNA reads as TGTGCCAGCAGCTTCGGCCCTGGAAACACCATATATTTT.

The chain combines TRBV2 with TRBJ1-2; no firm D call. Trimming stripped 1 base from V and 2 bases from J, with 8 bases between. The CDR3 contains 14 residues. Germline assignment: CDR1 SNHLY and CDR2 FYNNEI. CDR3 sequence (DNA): TGTGCCAGCAGTGAAGACGGCCGGAACTATGGCTACACCTTC. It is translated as CASSEDGRNYGYTF.

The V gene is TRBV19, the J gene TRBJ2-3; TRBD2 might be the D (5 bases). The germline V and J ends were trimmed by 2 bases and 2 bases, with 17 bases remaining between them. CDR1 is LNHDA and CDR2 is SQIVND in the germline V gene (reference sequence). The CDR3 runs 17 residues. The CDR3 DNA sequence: TGTGCCAGTAGTATATATCGGGATAGCGCCTTCACAGATACGCAGTATTTT. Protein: CASSIYRDSAFTDTQYF.

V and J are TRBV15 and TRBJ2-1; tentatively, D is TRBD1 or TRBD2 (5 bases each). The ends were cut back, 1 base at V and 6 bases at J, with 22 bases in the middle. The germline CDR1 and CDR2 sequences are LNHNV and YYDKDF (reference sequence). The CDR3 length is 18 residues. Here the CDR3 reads CATSRVPGTTKRGNEQFF. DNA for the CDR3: TGTGCCACCAGCAGAGTCCCCGGGACCACAAAACGGGGCAATGAGCAGTTCTTC. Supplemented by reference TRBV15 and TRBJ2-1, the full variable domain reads DAMVIQNPRYQVTQFGKPVTLSCSQTLNHNVMYWYQQKSSQAPKLLFHYYDKDFNNEADTPDNFQSRRPNTSFCFLDIRSPGLGDTAMYLCATSRVPGTTKRGNEQFFGPGTRLTVL.

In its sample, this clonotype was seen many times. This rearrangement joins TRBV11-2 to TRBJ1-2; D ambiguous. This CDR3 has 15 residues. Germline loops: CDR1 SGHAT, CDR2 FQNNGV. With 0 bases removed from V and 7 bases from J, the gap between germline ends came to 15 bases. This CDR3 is CASSLDRYSSGGYTF. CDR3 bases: TGTGCCAGCAGCTTAGATCGGTACTCTTCGGGTGGCTACACCTTC.

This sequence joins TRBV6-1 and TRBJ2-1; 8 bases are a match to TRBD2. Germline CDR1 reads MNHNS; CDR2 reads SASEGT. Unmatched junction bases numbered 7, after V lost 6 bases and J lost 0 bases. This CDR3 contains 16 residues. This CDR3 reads CASSETGTSSYNEQFF. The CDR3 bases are TGTGCCAGCAGCGAGACCGGGACTAGCTCCTACAATGAGCAGTTCTTC.

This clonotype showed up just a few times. The CDR3 region has the DNA TGTGCCAGCAGTTCTCCAGGACTTTCCCGAGATACGCAGTATTTT. Protein sequence: CASSSPGLSRDTQYF. This chain joins TRBV6-2 or TRBV6-3 and TRBJ2-3, with a tentative D call TRBD2 (5 bases). V gave up 4 bases and J gave up 5 bases, with 16 bases separating them. This CDR3 contains 15 residues. Germline assignment: CDR1 MNHEY and CDR2 SVGEGT.

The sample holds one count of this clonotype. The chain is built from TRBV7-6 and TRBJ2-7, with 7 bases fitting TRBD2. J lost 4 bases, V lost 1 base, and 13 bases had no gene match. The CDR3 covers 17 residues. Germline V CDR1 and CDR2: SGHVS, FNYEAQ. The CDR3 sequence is CASSLEFGGGPSYEQYF. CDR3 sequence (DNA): TGTGCCAGCAGCTTAGAATTCGGGGGAGGGCCGAGTTACGAGCAGTACTTC.

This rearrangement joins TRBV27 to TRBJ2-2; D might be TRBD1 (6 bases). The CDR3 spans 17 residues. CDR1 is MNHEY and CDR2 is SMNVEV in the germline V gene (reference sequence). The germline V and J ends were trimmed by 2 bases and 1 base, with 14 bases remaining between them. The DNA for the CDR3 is TGTGCCAGCAGTTTAATTGCAAGGACAGTGAACACCGGGGAGCTGTTTTTT. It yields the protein CASSLIARTVNTGELFF.

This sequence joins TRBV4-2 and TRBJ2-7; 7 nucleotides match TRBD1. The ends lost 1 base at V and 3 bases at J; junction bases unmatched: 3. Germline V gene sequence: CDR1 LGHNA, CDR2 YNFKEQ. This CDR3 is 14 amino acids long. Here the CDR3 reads CASSQGQGNYEQYF. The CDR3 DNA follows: TGTGCCAGCAGCCAAGGACAGGGTAACTACGAGCAGTACTTC.

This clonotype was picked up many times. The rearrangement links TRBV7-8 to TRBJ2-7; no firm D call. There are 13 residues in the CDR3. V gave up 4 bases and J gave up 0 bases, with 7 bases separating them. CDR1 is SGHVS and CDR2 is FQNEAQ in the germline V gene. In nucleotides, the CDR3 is TGTGCCAGCAGCTCCAGGAGCTCCTACGAGCAGTACTTC. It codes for CASSSRSSYEQYF.

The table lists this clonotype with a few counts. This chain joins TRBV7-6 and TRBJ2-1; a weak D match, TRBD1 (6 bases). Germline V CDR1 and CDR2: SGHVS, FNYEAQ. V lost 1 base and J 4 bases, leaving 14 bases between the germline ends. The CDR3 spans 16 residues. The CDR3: CASSLEGWGQYNEQFF. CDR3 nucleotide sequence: TGTGCCAGCAGCTTAGAGGGGTGGGGACAATACAATGAGCAGTTCTTC.

CDR3 coding DNA: TGTGCCAGCAGTTTATCCTCTTCCTCCTACGAGCAGTACTTC. Translating gives CASSLSSSSYEQYF. The chain recombines TRBV27 with TRBJ2-7; D is undetermined. The CDR3 is 14 amino acids. Germline CDR1 reads MNHEY; CDR2 reads SMNVEV (reference sequence). Trimming stripped 0 bases from V and 0 bases from J, with 6 bases between.

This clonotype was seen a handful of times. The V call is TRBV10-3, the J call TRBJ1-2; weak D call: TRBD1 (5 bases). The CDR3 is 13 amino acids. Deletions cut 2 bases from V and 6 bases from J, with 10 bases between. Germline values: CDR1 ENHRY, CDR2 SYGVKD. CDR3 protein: CAISETGDNGYTF. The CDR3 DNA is TGTGCCATCAGTGAGACAGGTGATAATGGCTACACCTTC.

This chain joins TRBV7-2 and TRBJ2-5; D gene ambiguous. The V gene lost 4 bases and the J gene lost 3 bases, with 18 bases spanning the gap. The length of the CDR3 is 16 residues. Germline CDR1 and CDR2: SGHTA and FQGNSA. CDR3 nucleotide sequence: TGTGCCAGCAGCTCTCAGTTTAGACCAGAGGAAGAGACCCAGTACTTC. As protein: CASSSQFRPEEETQYF.

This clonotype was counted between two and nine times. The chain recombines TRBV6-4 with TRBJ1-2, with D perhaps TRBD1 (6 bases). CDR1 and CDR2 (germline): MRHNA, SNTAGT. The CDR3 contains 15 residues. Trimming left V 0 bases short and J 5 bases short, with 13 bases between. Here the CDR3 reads CASSDSGALGYGYTF. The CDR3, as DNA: TGTGCCAGCAGTGACTCGGGGGCCCTTGGGTATGGCTACACCTTC.

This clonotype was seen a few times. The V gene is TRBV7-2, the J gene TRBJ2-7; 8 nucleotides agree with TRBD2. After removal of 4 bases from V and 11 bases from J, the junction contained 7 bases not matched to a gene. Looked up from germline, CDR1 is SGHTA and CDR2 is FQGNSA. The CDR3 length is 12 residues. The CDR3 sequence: CASSYREREKYF. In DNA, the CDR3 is TGTGCCAGCAGCTACCGAGAGCGGGAGAAGTACTTC.

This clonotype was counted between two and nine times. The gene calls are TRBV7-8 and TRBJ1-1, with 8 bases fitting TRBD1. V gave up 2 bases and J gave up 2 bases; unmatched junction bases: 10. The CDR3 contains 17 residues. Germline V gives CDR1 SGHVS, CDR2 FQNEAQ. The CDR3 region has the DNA TGTGCCAGCAGCTTATATTCCGGGACAGGCGTTAACACTGAAGCTTTCTTT. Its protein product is CASSLYSGTGVNTEAFF.